This T cell receptor beta chain was identified in a study of cytomegalovirus exposure and HLA in healthy donors. Points on this clone: Its antigen is undetermined.

Findings and limits, study-wide: Researchers reported in a later analysis that a missense DCLRE1C variant was tied to TCR beta V- and J-gene trimming. Analyzed later, association rates of TCRs varied across HLA loci, with DRB1 most and HLA-C fewest. Through in vitro validation, three CMV-associated chains were shown to be specific for CMV antigens.

The PCR made use of 60 Vbeta and 13 Jbeta primers. TCRdb keeps only in-frame clones here, not all; method: immunoSEQ multiplex PCR. The sample gives 150,000 to 200,000 clones, 78% of which show up once; 5% to 6% is in the top ten. Trimming cost V 6 bases and J 5 bases; bases outside gene matches: 12. CDR3 length: 16 residues. In germline, CDR1 is MDHEN, CDR2 SYDVKM. This clonotype originated in a woman between 25 and 40 years old in good health and CMV-seropositive. V gene TRBV28 combines with J gene TRBJ2-1, with 8 nucleotides matching TRBD2. The material sequenced was PBMCs. The CDR3 sequence: CASSRGGSGNHNEQFF. DNA for the CDR3: TGTGCCAGCAGCCGGGGGGGGAGCGGGAACCACAATGAGCAGTTCTTC. The variable domain in full, with the rest retrieved from reference TRBV28 and TRBJ2-1, is DVKVTQSSRYLVKRTGEKVFLECVQDMDHENMFWYRQDPGLGLRLIYFSYDVKMKEKGDIPEGYSVSREKKERFSLILESASTNQTSMYLCASSRGGSGNHNEQFFGPGTRLTVL.